This section outlines one TCR beta chain sequence together with its context. Its target is unknown. This record belongs to a study of beta chain features in type 1 diabetes. Across the study: All samples combined gave over 100 million sorted cells for examination.

Findings and limits, study-wide: Whether TCRB rearrangement is influenced by HLA type went unresolved here. It was among patients, rather than healthy donors, that naive, central memory and Treg TCRB repertoires appeared more similar.

The entirety of the isolated RNA underwent reverse transcription, so expressed TCRB transcripts were sequenced. The protocol was immunoSEQ multiplex PCR, while the TCRdb copy is restricted to in-frame clones and leaves out a portion. The sample lists around 240,000 clones; about 63% were seen once. CDR3 length equals 13 residues. The trim removed 8 bases at V and 5 bases at J, leaving 10 bases unmatched. From germline, CDR1 is GTSNPN and CDR2 SVGIG (reference sequence). The rearrangement joins TRBV30 to TRBJ2-5; 8 bases fit TRBD2. The source is a man aged 25 to 40 in good health. The sample comprised naive CD4+ T cells from blood. In nucleotides, the CDR3 is TGTGCCGGGAACCGAGCGGGAGTTGAGACCCAGTACTTC. Its protein is CAGNRAGVETQYF.